This entry is about one T cell receptor beta chain. It lacks a known antigen. Base quality data are lacking; no much larger clone is found one base away. Participants in the prospective study were enrolled through a virtual design, were aged about 18 to 90 years, and lived in approximately 25 United States geographic areas. To assign participants to cohorts, the prospective study relied on clinical history that participants themselves reported in a screening survey and a study questionnaire. For ImmuneRACE Cohort 3, a participant was defined as recovered based on two consecutive negative NP/OP PCR tests, clearance by a healthcare professional, or resolution of symptoms. Mobile phlebotomists in the prospective study collected whole blood, serum and a nasopharyngeal or oropharyngeal swab from every participant. Over a roughly two-month period, participants in the prospective study had the option of providing additional blood draws and questionnaires. Before DNA extraction, blood samples from the prospective study were shipped at room temperature or frozen.

The source of the sample is a study of blood T cell repertoires in COVID-19 (dated by TCRdb to 2018 to 2021). Turning to the overall study: Collaborator samples came from the United States, Italy and Spain and covered acute and convalescent phases of COVID-19. The prospective study material was composed of cDNA or gDNA derived from T cells, B-cell-depleted T cells, or PBMCs. Deeply sampled blood TCRbeta repertoires from subjects exposed to, actively infected with, or recovered from COVID-19 were included in the dataset. A freely available public database, intended as a resource for researchers studying the immune response to SARS-CoV-2, is where the repertoires were released. Samples came from the ongoing ImmuneRACE study (first 160 participants) plus 1,254 subjects from 6 global collaborators. A de-identified subject ID, COVID-19 status, age in years and sex were almost always included in the sample metadata. HLA class I and class II types, where available, came from metadata supplied by the sample provider rather than from assay-based typing.

Broader findings and caveats from the paper: How much clinical and demographic metadata was included differed by source and by participant, and the metadata was provided uncurated.

TCRbeta CDR3 regions were amplified from genomic DNA using the immunoSEQ Assay, a bias-controlled multiplex PCR. Turning to the authors' computational methods: The number of nucleated cells in each sample was estimated by amplification of reference gene primers within the assay. Sequence reads were collapsed and filtered to measure the absolute abundance of every unique TCRbeta CDR3 rearrangement. For each sample, productive Simpson clonality was calculated by taking the square root of Simpson's diversity index across productive rearrangements. TCRdb limited this immuneACCESS table to in-frame rearrangements with V and J called. A share of clones is missing; checked studies link under half to unresolved V genes, and the rest is unexplained. Clonal size and the V and J genes are those of that table, whereas D and trimming came from the DNA. In all, the sample holds 330,000 or so clones, and about 87% of those were seen once. The top ten clones comprise about 5% of the sample.

The receptor's source is a man aged 30 to 39 who had recovered from COVID-19. The sample was PBMCs or T cells enriched from blood (not recorded which).

CDR3 reads: CATSRDRPGEQYF. The DNA is as follows: TGTGCCACCAGCAGAGATCGGCCGGGCGAGCAGTACTTC. The V and J genes are TRBV15 and TRBJ2-7; the D segment cannot be called with confidence. Relative to germline, V is 0 bases shorter and J is 6 bases shorter, with 9 bases between their ends. The CDR3 measures 13 amino acids from cysteine to phenylalanine. The read is trimmed to its CDR3 DNA, 39 bases read in frame from base 1. The germline V gene (reference sequence) provides CDR1 LNHNV and CDR2 YYDKDF.